The following is a T cell receptor beta chain sequence with its context. Its antigen is still unknown. The entry originates in a study of OX40 agonist ivuxolimab in advanced cancers. About the research overall: Every 2 weeks, patients received ivuxolimab intravenously, dosed at 0.01 to 10 mg/kg.

Findings and caveats of the study: Doses of 0.1 to 3.0 mg/kg were accompanied by clonal expansion of CD4+ and CD8+ blood T cells by week 6. Partial responders receiving 0.1-3.0 mg/kg showed among the lowest clonal expansion.

The method was immunoSEQ multiplex PCR; TCRdb's version includes in-frame clones alone and lacks a portion of them. The table lists fewer than 70,000 clones, approximately 90% of them singletons, with roughly 4% in the top ten. Sequenced material: CD4+ or CD8+ T cells sorted from blood, taken in a trial of the OX40 agonist ivuxolimab. This clonotype originated in an adult with an advanced solid tumor such as melanoma, head and neck, liver or kidney cancer.

The CDR3: CASSLWGGTGELFF. CDR3 bases: TGTGCCAGCAGCTTGTGGGGGGGCACCGGGGAGCTGTTTTTT. The chain employs TRBV5-4 and TRBJ2-2; 7 bases are shared with TRBD2. Germline V gives CDR1 SGHNT, CDR2 YYREEE (reference sequence). Losses at the gene ends were 1 base for V and 4 bases for J; bases not matched to a gene: 1. The CDR3 sequence is 14 residues long.